This T cell receptor (beta chain) comes out of a study of T cells expressing NK-cell markers (TCRdb year 2020). Describing the broader study: In sorted CD3+CD56+NKG2C+, CD3+CD56+NKG2C- and CD3+CD56-NKG2C+ T-cell subsets from several donors, TCR beta-chain repertoires were profiled. Seven of the eight sequenced donors were HCMV-seropositive and one was HCMV-seronegative. All eight donors whose samples were sequenced were randomly selected healthy volunteers, three of them men and five women. Libraries were sequenced as 2 x 150 bp reads on Illumina HiSeq 2000/2500, MiSeq or NextSeq. Broader findings and caveats from the paper: Those dominant clonotypes were again the most abundant among CD3+CD56-NKG2C+ cells in a few donors, at about 25-65%. Whether the expanded NKG2C-expressing T cell clones were specific for HCMV antigens remained unclear. In six donors, the dominant CD3+CD56+NKG2C+ clonotypes ranked among the top 10 CD8+ clonotypes, making up about 1.0-8% of CD8+ T cells.

The sequencing machine was an Illumina HiSeq 2000. TCR beta cDNA libraries were made by 5'RACE template switching that added a universal primer site and unique molecular identifiers. Synthesis of cDNA was primed from the TCR beta constant segment and was followed by two consecutive PCR amplification steps. The study's processing was this. MIGEC was used to demultiplex reads and group reads by UMI, and MiTCR was used to assemble and quantify clonotypes. Only TCR cDNA sequences supported by at least two reads were kept to exclude erroneous sequences. The tcR package was used for downstream repertoire analysis, and clonotypes were matched across fractions by CDR3 nucleotide sequence plus V segment. Antigen specificity was annotated against VDJdb with VDJmatch, allowing one amino acid substitution in CDR3. TCRdb reprocessed the reads and lists each CDR3 protein sequence as a single entry, with no DNA. These V and J calls originate from TCRdb's pipeline instead of the authors' own analysis. The sample table includes about 260,000 distinct CDR3 sequences. Roughly 4.2% of the sample is in the top ten clones.

Its CDR3 holds 15 amino acids, cysteine through phenylalanine. DNA for this receptor is not on file. The germline V gene provides CDR1 SGHAT and CDR2 FQNNGV. HCMV-specific IgG was detected in serum with a commercial ELISA kit to determine HCMV serostatus. Peripheral blood mononuclear cells were isolated from blood by Ficoll density gradient centrifugation. Points on this clonotype: The antigen it binds to is not known.

The origin of this receptor is a woman aged 18 to 75 in good health. Sequencing was done on a sample of blood T cells: a sorted CD56 or NKG2C T cell subset, CD4+ or CD8+ T cells, or bulk PBMC T cells (not recorded which). This chain joins TRBV11-2 to TRBJ2-1; the D call of TRBD2 rests on TCRdb alone, since no DNA is present to check it. The CDR3 protein is CASSFPLAGYNEQFF. With the rest looked up from the reference TRBV11-2 and TRBJ2-1 genes rather than sequenced, the full variable domain is EAGVAQSPRYKIIEKRQSVAFWCNPISGHATLYWYQQILGQGPKLLIQFQNNGVVDDSQLPKDRFSAERLKGVDSTLKIQPAKLEDSAVYLCASSFPLAGYNEQFFGPGTRLTVL.